This T cell receptor (beta chain) was obtained from a study of control samples from healthy donors and cancer patients. The repertoire was sequenced with immunoSEQ multiplex PCR; TCRdb's copy has only in-frame clones and lacks some. The table has 28,000 or so clones, roughly four fifths seen once. Sequenced input: PBMCs. The TCR sequence derives from a man aged 60 to 69 with colorectal cancer.

CDR3 region: CASSAATEAFF. CDR3 bases: TGTGCCAGCTCAGCGGCGACTGAAGCTTTCTTT. This chain connects TRBV18 to TRBJ1-1; D ambiguous. The CDR3 contains 11 residues. Trimming removed 5 bases at V and 5 bases at J, with 6 bases between. Germline V gene sequence: CDR1 KGHSH, CDR2 LQKENI. Variable domain in full (rest from reference TRBV18 and TRBJ1-1): NAGVMQNPRHLVRRRGQEARLRCSPMKGHSHVYWYRQLPEEGLKFMVYLQKENIIDESGMPKERFSAEFPKEGPSILRIQQVVRGDSAAYFCASSAATEAFFGQGTRLTVV.